The following is a T cell receptor (beta chain) sequence with its context. RNA in amounts of 0.5 to 1 ug was reverse transcribed with random hexamers. TCRdb reprocessed the immunoSEQ multiplex PCR reads via MiXCR and lists one record per CDR3 protein. The repertoire holds 250,000 to 300,000 distinct CDR3 sequences, 70% to 90% seen once, with less than 0.2% in the top ten. This sample is drawn from a study of CD8 T cells in Susac syndrome. V was cut by 5 bases and J by 2 bases, with 10 bases left in between. The CDR3 extends over 14 amino acids. CDR1 MNHEY and CDR2 SVGEGT come from the germline V gene.

This sequence originates from a human donor with multiple sclerosis. The V and J genes are TRBV6-2 or TRBV6-3 and TRBJ1-5; D gene uncertain. The sample comprised CD8+ T cells from PBMCs. The CDR3 region has the DNA TGTGCCAGCAGTCCCCGACCGGGCAATCAGCCCCAGCATTTT. Translated: CASSPRPGNQPQHF.